The rows below give T cell receptor beta chains drawn from one sample of a study of blood T cell repertoires in COVID-19. Profiled with immunoSEQ multiplex PCR; TCRdb holds only in-frame clones, not every one. This table holds about 140,000 clones, about four fifths found once. Sequencing was done on a sample of peripheral blood. These TCRs come from an elderly woman in a cohort sampled during active or convalescent COVID-19. The CDR3 runs from the conserved cysteine through the conserved F or W. D genes are given only for firm matches. Where a row states a size, it is once, few, many or the class of an expanded clone; other rows omit it.

d_gene,abundance,j_gene,v_gene,len,CDR3aa,CDR3nt
-,once,TRBJ2-2,TRBV19,15,CASSSGRANTGELFF,TGTGCCAGTAGTTCCGGGAGAGCGAACACCGGGGAGCTGTTTTTT
-,-,TRBJ1-1,TRBV6-2/TRBV6-3,15,CASSYPAGRSTEAFF,TGTGCCAGCAGTTACCCCGCAGGGAGGAGCACTGAAGCTTTCTTT
-,-,TRBJ1-5,TRBV2,15,CASSEIQTGGQPQHF,TGTGCCAGCAGTGAGATACAGACCGGCGGGCAGCCCCAGCATTTT
TRBD1,-,TRBJ1-1,TRBV5-1,16,CASSLGGDSPLAEAFF,TGCGCCAGCAGCTTGGGCGGGGACAGCCCCCTAGCTGAAGCTTTCTTT
-,-,TRBJ1-5,TRBV6-5,12,CASHAGDQPQHF,TGTGCCAGCCACGCGGGGGATCAGCCCCAGCATTTT
-,-,TRBJ1-2,TRBV19,15,CASSIVAGKASGYTF,TGTGCCAGTAGTATAGTCGCCGGGAAAGCATCAGGCTACACCTTC
-,-,TRBJ2-5,TRBV4-1,15,CASSQEPGSQETQYF,TGCGCCAGCAGCCAAGAACCTGGCAGCCAAGAGACCCAGTACTTC
TRBD2,-,TRBJ2-1,TRBV7-6,19,CASSPHFSGGVHSYNEQFF,TGTGCCAGCAGCCCCCATTTTTCGGGAGGGGTCCACTCCTACAATGAGCAGTTCTTC
-,-,TRBJ1-1,TRBV6-6,13,CASRTGGNTEAFF,TGTGCCAGCAGGACGGGGGGGAACACTGAAGCTTTCTTT
-,-,TRBJ1-4,TRBV28,14,CASRTGSKDEKLFF,TGTGCCAGCAGAACAGGTTCCAAAGATGAAAAACTGTTTTTT
-,once,TRBJ1-2,TRBV19,15,CASSIKQEFNYGYTF,TGTGCCAGTAGTATAAAACAGGAGTTTAACTATGGCTACACCTTC
TRBD1,-,TRBJ2-2,TRBV7-9,16,CASSIGDRENTGELFF,TGTGCCAGCAGCATAGGGGACAGGGAGAACACCGGGGAGCTGTTTTTT
-,-,TRBJ1-2,TRBV13,14,CASSRYSGAYGYTF,TGTGCCAGCAGCAGGTACTCCGGAGCTTATGGCTACACCTTC
-,-,TRBJ2-5,TRBV4-2,15,CASSQGVGGQETQYF,TGTGCCAGCAGCCAAGGAGTCGGGGGCCAAGAGACCCAGTACTTC
-,-,TRBJ2-3,TRBV19,14,CASSTHLSTDTQYF,TGTGCCAGTAGTACTCACTTGAGCACAGATACGCAGTATTTT